These T cell receptor beta chains were read from a single sample in a study of regulatory T cells in long-lasting Graves disease. TCRdb reprocessed the multiplex PCR reads with MiXCR, giving one entry per CDR3 protein. Of about 240,000 distinct CDR3 sequences listed, 20% are singletons. Sequenced here: peripheral blood mononuclear cells (PBMCs), sampled at new diagnosis, from a patient treated with antithyroid drugs. The origin of the receptors is a female donor with Graves disease. Each CDR3 is given with its conserved first and last residue. D genes are given only for firm matches. Not all rows give a size; the values are once, few, many and, for expanded clones, a class.

abundance	v_gene	d_gene	j_gene	CDR3aa	CDR3nt
.	TRBV18	TRBD1	TRBJ2-7	CASSLSRDSHEQYF	TGTGCCAGCTCACTATCCAGGGACAGTCACGAGCAGTACTTC
.	TRBV7-8	.	TRBJ1-6	CASSPGRDSPLHF	TGTGCCAGCAGTCCCGGAAGGGATTCACCCCTCCACTTT
.	TRBV3-1	TRBD2	TRBJ2-3	CASRASGRSTDTQYF	TGTGCCAGCAGAGCTAGCGGGAGGAGCACAGATACGCAGTATTTT
many	TRBV2	TRBD1	TRBJ1-2	CASSGRDRFYGYTF	TGTGCCAGCAGTGGCCGGGACAGGTTCTATGGCTACACCTTC
many	TRBV7-3	TRBD2	TRBJ2-3	CASSPSGGPDTQYF	TGTGCCAGCAGCCCTAGCGGGGGTCCAGATACGCAGTATTTT
many	TRBV4-3	.	TRBJ1-2	CASSQEVVSDYGYTF	TGCGCCAGCAGCCAAGAAGTGGTGTCGGACTATGGCTACACCTTC
many	TRBV14	.	TRBJ2-1	CASSQVPVIHEQFF	TGTGCCAGCAGCCAAGTACCCGTTATACATGAGCAGTTCTTC
few	TRBV7-3	TRBD2	TRBJ2-5	CASSQWTSAQETQYF	TGCGCCAGCAGCCAATGGACTAGCGCCCAAGAGACCCAGTACTTC
many	TRBV12-3/TRBV12-4	.	TRBJ1-2	CASQWRPNYGYTF	TGTGCCAGTCAGTGGCGGCCTAACTATGGCTACACCTTC
many	TRBV12-3/TRBV12-4	.	TRBJ2-3	CASSGERRDTQYF	TGTGCCAGCAGTGGGGAGAGGCGCGATACGCAGTATTTT
many	TRBV3-1	.	TRBJ2-7	CANSQFRYEQYF	TGTGCCAACAGCCAATTCCGCTACGAGCAGTACTTC
many	TRBV2	TRBD2	TRBJ2-5	CASSQSGGAGETQYF	TGTGCCAGCAGCCAAAGCGGGGGGGCTGGTGAGACCCAGTACTTC
.	TRBV5-4	TRBD2	TRBJ2-5	CASSLGTSGNQETQYF	TGTGCCAGCAGCCTCGGGACTAGCGGAAACCAAGAGACCCAGTACTTC